A single TCR beta chain is shown here with its context. The record originates from a study of blood T cell repertoires in COVID-19. Across the study: Researchers got acute and convalescent COVID-19 samples from the United States, Italy and Spain.

Original processing notes: Amplifying reference gene primers gave estimates of nucleated cell counts. Some clones are missing from TCRdb's copy, which holds only in-frame ones; the method was immunoSEQ multiplex PCR. Clonal size and the V and J genes are those of that table, whereas D and trimming came from the DNA. Of roughly 200,000 clones in the sample, 70% to 90% were seen once. This CDR3 is built from 14 residues. Germline values: CDR1 SGHKS, CDR2 YYEKEE (reference sequence). With 3 bases clipped from V and 8 bases from J, the junction kept 7 bases outside the gene matches. This TCR derives from an older woman with active or convalescent COVID-19. The sequencing sample was made of peripheral blood. The rearrangement links TRBV5-5 to TRBJ2-1; TRBD1 aligns across 8 bases. As DNA, the CDR3 is TGTGCCAGCAGCTATAGACAGGGGCGGGATGAGCAGTTCTTC. As protein: CASSYRQGRDEQFF.